A single sample is the source of the 26 T cell receptor beta chains below, sequenced in a study of a mutant IDH1 vaccine in newly diagnosed glioma. Their recognized antigens are unknown. The time point: week 5, during vaccination. In the vaccine, a single dose held 300 ug of the mutant IDH1 20-mer peptide, along with topical imiquimod. This table comes from immunoSEQ multiplex PCR, and its TCRdb copy is limited to in-frame clones, with some not included. The sample includes some 51,000 clones, around four fifths of them seen just once. The source was PBMCs, collected from a glioma patient whose treatment included an IDH1 peptide vaccine. The receptors come from a woman aged 40 to 50 with glioma.

The gene calls are TRBV4-1 and TRBJ2-7; either TRBD1 or TRBD2 may fit D (5 bases each). Germline V gives CDR1 MGHRA, CDR2 YSYEKL. CDR3 length: 14 residues. V was trimmed by 4 bases and J by 3 bases, leaving 13 bases between them. The CDR3 protein is CASSRTGTLYEQYF. CDR3 bases: TGCGCCAGCAGCCGGACCGGGACCCTCTACGAGCAGTACTTC.

The V gene is TRBV19, the J gene TRBJ2-5, with a tentative D call TRBD1 (5 bases). The germline gives CDR1 LNHDA, CDR2 SQIVND (reference sequence). There are 12 residues in the CDR3. V lost 10 bases and J 4 bases, leaving 13 bases between the germline ends. CDR3 sequence (DNA): TGTGCCACCGCTGACAGAGTAGAGACCCAGTACTTC. Its protein product is CATADRVETQYF.

The rearrangement links TRBV4-1 to TRBJ2-2; tentative D call: TRBD2 (6 bases). Deletions cut 1 base from V and 1 base from J, with 10 bases between. From germline, CDR1 is MGHRA and CDR2 YSYEKL. This CDR3 region has 16 residues. CDR3 nucleotides: TGCGCCAGCAGCCAAGCCCAGCGGGTGAACACCGGGGAGCTGTTTTTT. Its protein is CASSQAQRVNTGELFF.

The V call is TRBV18, the J call TRBJ1-5; D gene unclear. Germline CDR1 KGHSH, CDR2 LQKENI. The CDR3 extends over 15 amino acids. V lost 1 base and J 0 bases, leaving 7 bases between the germline ends. The CDR3 loop reads CASSPLPNSNQPQHF. The CDR3 DNA is TGTGCCAGCTCACCACTACCGAATAGCAATCAGCCCCAGCATTTT.

The chain joins TRBV30 to TRBJ1-2, with a weak D call TRBD1 (5 bases). Per the germline V gene, CDR1 is GTSNPN and CDR2 is SVGIG (reference sequence). The CDR3 covers 9 residues. The CDR3 spells CASTGVPTF. The CDR3 coding sequence is TGTGCGTCGACGGGGGTTCCCACCTTC. The full variable domain, in which reference TRBV30 and TRBJ1-2 provide the parts outside the CDR3, is SQTIHQWPATLVQPVGSPLSLECTVEGTSNPNLYWYRQAAGRGLQLLFYSVGIGQISSEVPQNLSASRPQDRQFILSSKKLLLSDSGFYLCASTGVPTFGSGTRLTVV.

This chain connects TRBV4-2 to TRBJ1-1; TRBD1 aligns across 7 bases. The CDR3 length is 16 residues. J gave up 2 bases and V 0 bases, and 6 bases lay outside the gene matches. The germline gives CDR1 LGHNA, CDR2 YNFKEQ. The CDR3 nucleotides read TGTGCCAGCAGCCAAGACTCGGGACAGATTAACACTGAAGCTTTCTTT. It encodes CASSQDSGQINTEAFF.

This clone was detected only once. The chain couples TRBV14 to TRBJ1-5; no clear D gene. Germline-derived CDR1 and CDR2 are SGHDN and FVKESK. With 4 bases removed from V and 0 bases from J, the gap between germline ends came to 10 bases. The CDR3 has 15 amino acids. The CDR3 region is CASSLSSGSNQPQHF. The DNA for the CDR3 is TGTGCCAGCAGCCTCTCAAGTGGTAGCAATCAGCCCCAGCATTTT. The variable domain in full, with the rest retrieved from reference TRBV14 and TRBJ1-5, is EAGVTQFPSHSVIEKGQTVTLRCDPISGHDNLYWYRRVMGKEIKFLLHFVKESKQDESGMPNNRFLAERTGGTYSTLKVQPAELEDSGVYFCASSLSSGSNQPQHFGDGTRLSIL.

The chain joins TRBV29-1 to TRBJ2-7, with a tentative D call TRBD1 (6 bases). Between the trimmed V and J ends, which lost 6 bases and 2 bases, there was a span of 26 bases. Germline-derived CDR1 and CDR2 are SQVTM and ANQGSEA. The CDR3 is made up of 17 amino acids. Here the CDR3 reads CSVSLPIQGPITYEQYF. The CDR3 nucleotides read TGCAGCGTCTCACTCCCTATCCAGGGGCCTATCACCTACGAGCAGTACTTC.

The chain combines TRBV2 with TRBJ1-4; D might be TRBD1 (5 bases). CDR3 length equals 13 residues. Germline V gives CDR1 SNHLY, CDR2 FYNNEI. Deletions cut 8 bases from V and 7 bases from J, with 14 bases between. CDR3 sequence (DNA): TGTGCCAGCCGACGAGGGGCAGGTGAAAAACTGTTTTTT. Residues: CASRRGAGEKLFF.

The chain uses TRBV5-5 and TRBJ1-1; no firm D call. The ends were cut back, 5 bases at V and 1 base at J, with 3 bases in the middle. This CDR3 region has 11 residues. Germline V gene lookup returns CDR1 SGHKS and CDR2 YYEKEE (reference sequence). The CDR3 region has the DNA TGTGCCAGCAGGCGGAACACTGAAGCTTTCTTT. Translation gives CASRRNTEAFF.

The rearrangement links TRBV30 to TRBJ1-1, with D possibly matching TRBD1 (6 bases). Trimming removed 4 bases at V and 0 bases at J, with 12 bases between. The CDR3 length is 14 residues. CDR1 is GTSNPN and CDR2 is SVGIG in the germline V gene (reference sequence). DNA of the CDR3: TGTGCCTGGAACGGACAGCTGTTGAACACTGAAGCTTTCTTT. Protein sequence: CAWNGQLLNTEAFF. Full variable domain (remainder filled in from reference TRBV30 and TRBJ1-1): SQTIHQWPATLVQPVGSPLSLECTVEGTSNPNLYWYRQAAGRGLQLLFYSVGIGQISSEVPQNLSASRPQDRQFILSSKKLLLSDSGFYLCAWNGQLLNTEAFFGQGTRLTVV.

V gene TRBV5-6 combines with J gene TRBJ1-2, with 8 bases identical to TRBD1. The CDR3 covers 17 residues. Germline V CDR1 and CDR2: SGHDT, YYEEEE. V lost 4 bases to trimming and J lost 4 bases; unmatched junction nucleotides: 15. The CDR3 protein is CASSDQGAPYSPYGYTF. The CDR3 coding sequence is TGTGCCAGCAGCGACCAGGGGGCGCCCTACTCACCCTATGGCTACACCTTC.

This chain's CDR3 is CASSLVGDSDLSGELFF. The DNA of the CDR3 is TGCGCCAGCAGCTTGGTTGGGGATTCGGATCTATCCGGGGAGCTGTTTTTT. The rearrangement joins TRBV5-1 to TRBJ2-2; D unclear. Germline lookup yields CDR1 SGHRS and CDR2 YFSETQ. V was trimmed by 0 bases and J by 6 bases, leaving 18 bases between them. The CDR3 has 17 residues.

The chain links TRBV6-5 to TRBJ1-5; 12 nucleotides line up with TRBD1. Losses at the gene ends were 6 bases for V and 6 bases for J; bases not matched to a gene: 6. From germline, CDR1 is MNHEY and CDR2 SVGAGI. This CDR3 comprises 15 residues. For the CDR3, the DNA is TGTGCCAGCAGAAGGGACAGGGGGCAGGGTCAGCCCCAGCATTTT. It yields the protein CASRRDRGQGQPQHF.

The rearrangement joins TRBV6-1 to TRBJ2-3, with D uncertain. The V gene lost 2 bases and the J gene lost 4 bases, with 4 bases spanning the gap. Germline V gene lookup returns CDR1 MNHNS and CDR2 SASEGT. The CDR3 length is 12 residues. Here the CDR3 DNA reads TGTGCCAGCAGTGAAATGGCAGATACGCAGTATTTT. Translation: CASSEMADTQYF.

The chain carries TRBV6-5 and TRBJ1-2, with D perhaps TRBD1 (6 bases). The CDR3 length is 13 residues. CDR1 and CDR2 from the germline V gene are MNHEY and SVGAGI. V shed 6 bases and J shed 2 bases, with 10 bases lying between them. The CDR3 region is CASSPTGNYGYTF. The CDR3 DNA reads TGTGCCAGCAGCCCGACAGGAAACTATGGCTACACCTTC.

The rearrangement joins TRBV6-6 to TRBJ2-3; 8 bases fit TRBD2. In germline, CDR1 is MNHNY, CDR2 SVGAGI (reference sequence). The CDR3 covers 16 residues. After removal of 3 bases from V and 5 bases from J, the junction contained 10 bases not matched to a gene. In DNA, the CDR3 is TGTGCCAGCAGTTATGCGGTAGCGGGGAAGAAAGATACGCAGTATTTT. This encodes CASSYAVAGKKDTQYF.

CDR3: CAISISTGAIEKLFF. The CDR3 DNA reads as TGTGCCATCAGTATATCGACAGGGGCGATCGAAAAACTGTTTTTT. V usage is TRBV10-3 and J usage is TRBJ1-4, with 8 bases lining up with TRBD1. J gave up 8 bases and V 5 bases, and 10 bases lay outside the gene matches. The germline V gene encodes CDR1 ENHRY and CDR2 SYGVKD. This CDR3 contains 15 residues.

The gene calls are TRBV21-1 and TRBJ2-3; TRBD2, the table's D call, was not compared with the DNA. TRBV21-1 is reported as a pseudogene. CDR3 length: 17 amino acids. The CDR3, as DNA: TGTGCCAGCAGCAAAGAGCGGGGGGACGAGCAGTTGGATACGCAGTATTTT. Protein sequence: CASSKERGDEQLDTQYF.

The rearrangement joins TRBV12-2 to TRBJ1-5; the table calls TRBD1, which could not be checked here. TRBV12-2 is listed as a pseudogene. CDR3 size: 15 residues. The CDR3, as DNA: TGTGCAAGTCGCTTAGATCCCAGGGTCAATCAGCCCCAGCATTTT. The encoded protein is CASRLDPRVNQPQHF.

This clone showed up just a few times. This chain uses TRBV4-1 with TRBJ1-2; 8 bases line up with TRBD1. V gave up 1 base and J gave up 2 bases; unmatched junction bases: 0. The length of the CDR3 is 14 residues. In germline, CDR1 is MGHRA, CDR2 YSYEKL. DNA for the CDR3: TGCGCCAGCAGCCAAGGGACAGGGAACTATGGCTACACCTTC. It is translated as CASSQGTGNYGYTF.

The chain joins TRBV7-2 to TRBJ2-2; possibly TRBD1 for D (6 bases). The CDR3 has 18 amino acids. Germline V CDR1 and CDR2: SGHTA, FQGNSA. V was trimmed by 2 bases and J by 0 bases, leaving 16 bases between them. CDR3 DNA sequence: TGTGCCAGCAGCTTAAGCCCCACAGGGCTTTCGAACACCGGGGAGCTGTTTTTT. Residues: CASSLSPTGLSNTGELFF. Full variable domain (rest looked up from reference TRBV7-2 and TRBJ2-2): GAGVSQSPSNKVTEKGKDVELRCDPISGHTALYWYRQSLGQGLEFLIYFQGNSAPDKSGLPSDRFSAERTGGSVSTLTIQRTQQEDSAVYLCASSLSPTGLSNTGELFFGEGSRLTVL.

This clone showed up just a few times. This chain joins TRBV19 and TRBJ1-5; weak D call: TRBD1 (5 bases). This CDR3 contains 16 residues. CDR1 and CDR2 (germline): LNHDA, SQIVND (reference sequence). V dropped 1 base and J dropped 2 bases, with 12 bases sitting between them. The CDR3 loop is CASSIAPGKGNQPQHF. CDR3 sequence (DNA): TGTGCCAGTAGTATAGCCCCAGGGAAGGGCAATCAGCCCCAGCATTTT.

V gene TRBV6-6 combines with J gene TRBJ1-1; D remains ambiguous. The length of the CDR3 is 15 residues. CDR1 MNHNY and CDR2 SVGAGI come from the germline V gene (reference sequence). Trimming pared 6 bases from V and 1 base from J, leaving 15 bases between. The CDR3 sequence: CASRDSGIGNTEAFF. The DNA of the CDR3 is TGTGCCAGCAGGGACTCAGGAATTGGGAACACTGAAGCTTTCTTT.

The gene calls are TRBV7-3 and TRBJ1-2; a possible D gene is TRBD1 (5 bases). Germline lookup yields CDR1 SGHTA and CDR2 FQGTGA. CDR3 length: 15 amino acids. Trimming stripped 3 bases from V and 0 bases from J, with 11 bases between. The CDR3 nucleotides are TGTGCCAGCAGCTTGGAGGGGATTTCTAACTATGGCTACACCTTC. This encodes CASSLEGISNYGYTF.

J is TRBJ2-1 and V is TRBV10-1, with 7 nucleotides matching TRBD2. Germline V gene data show CDR1 as WNHNN and CDR2 as SYGVQD (reference sequence). This CDR3 has 14 amino acids. The ends lost 4 bases at V and 5 bases at J; junction bases unmatched: 5. The CDR3 DNA follows: TGCGCCAGCAGTGGGACTAGTCGGGACAATGAGCAGTTCTTC. This encodes CASSGTSRDNEQFF.